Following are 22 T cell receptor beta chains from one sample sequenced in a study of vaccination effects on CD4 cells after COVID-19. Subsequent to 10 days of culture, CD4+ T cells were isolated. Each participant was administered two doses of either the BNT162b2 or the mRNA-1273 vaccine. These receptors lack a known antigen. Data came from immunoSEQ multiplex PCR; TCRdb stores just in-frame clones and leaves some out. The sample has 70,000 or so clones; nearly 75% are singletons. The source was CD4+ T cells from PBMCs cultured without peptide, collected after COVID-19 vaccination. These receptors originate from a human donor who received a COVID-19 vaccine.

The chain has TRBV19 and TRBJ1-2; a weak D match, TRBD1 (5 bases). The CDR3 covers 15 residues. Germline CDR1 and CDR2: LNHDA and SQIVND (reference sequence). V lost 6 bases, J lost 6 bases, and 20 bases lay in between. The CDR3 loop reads CASRSGLNRYNGYTF. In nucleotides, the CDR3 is TGTGCCAGTAGATCAGGCCTAAACAGGTATAATGGCTACACCTTC. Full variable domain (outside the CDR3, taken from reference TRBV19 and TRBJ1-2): DGGITQSPKYLFRKEGQNVTLSCEQNLNHDAMYWYRQDPGQGLRLIYYSQIVNDFQKGDIAEGYSVSREKKESFPLTVTSAQKNPTAFYLCASRSGLNRYNGYTFGSGTRLTVV.

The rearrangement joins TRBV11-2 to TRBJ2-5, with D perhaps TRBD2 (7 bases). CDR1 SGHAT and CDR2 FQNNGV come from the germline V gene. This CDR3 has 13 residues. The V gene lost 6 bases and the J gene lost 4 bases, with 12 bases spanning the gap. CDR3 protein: CASRGGGRETQYF. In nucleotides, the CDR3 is TGTGCCAGCAGAGGGGGGGGGCGAGAGACCCAGTACTTC.

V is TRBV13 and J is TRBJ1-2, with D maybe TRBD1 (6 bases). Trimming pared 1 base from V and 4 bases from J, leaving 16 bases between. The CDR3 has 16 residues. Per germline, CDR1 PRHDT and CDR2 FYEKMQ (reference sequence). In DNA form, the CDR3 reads TGTGCCAGCAGCTTAGCAAACCACAGGGATAGCTATGGCTACACCTTC. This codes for CASSLANHRDSYGYTF.

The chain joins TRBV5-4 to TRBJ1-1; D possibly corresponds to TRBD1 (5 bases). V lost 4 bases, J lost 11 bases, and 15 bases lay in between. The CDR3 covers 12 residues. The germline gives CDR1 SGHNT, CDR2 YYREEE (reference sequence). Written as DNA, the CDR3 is TGTGCCAGCAGCCCGTATGCGGGGGTCGCTTTCTTT. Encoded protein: CASSPYAGVAFF.

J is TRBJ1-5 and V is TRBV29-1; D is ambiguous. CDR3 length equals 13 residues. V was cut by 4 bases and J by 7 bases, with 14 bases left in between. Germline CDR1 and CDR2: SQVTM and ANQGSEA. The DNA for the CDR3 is TGCAGCGTTGGGCAGGAGGGCGCACAGCCCCAGCATTTT. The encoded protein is CSVGQEGAQPQHF.

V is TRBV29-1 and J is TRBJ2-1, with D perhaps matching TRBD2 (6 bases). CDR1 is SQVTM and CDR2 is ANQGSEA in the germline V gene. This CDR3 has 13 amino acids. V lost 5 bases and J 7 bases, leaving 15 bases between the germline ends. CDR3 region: CSVNRDLANEQFF. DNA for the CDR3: TGCAGCGTTAATCGGGACTTGGCGAATGAGCAGTTCTTC.

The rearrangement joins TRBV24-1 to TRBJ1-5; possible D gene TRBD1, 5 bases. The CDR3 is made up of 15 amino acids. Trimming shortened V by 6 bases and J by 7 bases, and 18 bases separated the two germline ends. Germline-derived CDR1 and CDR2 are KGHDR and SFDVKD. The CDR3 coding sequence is TGTGCCACCAGTCCCGGGGACGCTAACGGGCAGCCCCAGCATTTT. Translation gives CATSPGDANGQPQHF.

The CDR3 region has the DNA TGCGCCAGCAGCTTTGACAGGGCAGAGACCCAGTACTTC. Protein sequence: CASSFDRAETQYF. This chain connects TRBV5-1 to TRBJ2-5, with TRBD1 identical over 7 bases. The V and J ends lost 2 bases and 4 bases, in that order; junction bases with no gene match: 2. Germline values: CDR1 SGHRS, CDR2 YFSETQ. The CDR3 extends over 13 amino acids. The full variable domain, its missing parts supplied by reference TRBV5-1 and TRBJ2-5, is KAGVTQTPRYLIKTRGQQVTLSCSPISGHRSVSWYQQTPGQGLQFLFEYFSETQRNKGNFPGRFSGRQFSNSRSEMNVSTLELGDSALYLCASSFDRAETQYFGPGTRLLVL.

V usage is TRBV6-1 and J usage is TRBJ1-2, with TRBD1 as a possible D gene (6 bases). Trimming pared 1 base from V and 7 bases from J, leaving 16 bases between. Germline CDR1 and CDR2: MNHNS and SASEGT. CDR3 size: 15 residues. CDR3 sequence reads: CASSEGRVGAFGYTF. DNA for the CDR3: TGTGCCAGCAGTGAAGGGAGGGTGGGGGCGTTTGGCTACACCTTC.

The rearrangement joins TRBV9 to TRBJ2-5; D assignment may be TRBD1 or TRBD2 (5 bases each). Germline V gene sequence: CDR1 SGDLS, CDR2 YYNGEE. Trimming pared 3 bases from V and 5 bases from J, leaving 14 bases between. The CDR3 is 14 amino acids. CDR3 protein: CASSGPLEGETQYF. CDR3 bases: TGTGCCAGCAGCGGGCCCCTTGAGGGGGAGACCCAGTACTTC.

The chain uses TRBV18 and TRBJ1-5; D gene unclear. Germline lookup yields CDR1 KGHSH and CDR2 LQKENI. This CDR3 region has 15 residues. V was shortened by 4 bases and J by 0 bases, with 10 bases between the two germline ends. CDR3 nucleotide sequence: TGTGCCAGCTCACGAGTAGGCAGTAGCAATCAGCCCCAGCATTTT. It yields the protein CASSRVGSSNQPQHF.

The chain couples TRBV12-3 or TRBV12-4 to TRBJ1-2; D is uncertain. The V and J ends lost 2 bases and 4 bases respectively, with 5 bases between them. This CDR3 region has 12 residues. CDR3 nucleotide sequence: TGTGCCAGCAGTTTAAGGACCTATGGCTACACCTTC. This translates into CASSLRTYGYTF.

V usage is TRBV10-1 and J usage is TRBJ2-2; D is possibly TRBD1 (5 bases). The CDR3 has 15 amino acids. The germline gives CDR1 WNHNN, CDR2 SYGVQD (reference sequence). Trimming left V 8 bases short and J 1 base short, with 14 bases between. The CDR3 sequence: CASDLGQGNTGELFF. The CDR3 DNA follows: TGCGCCAGCGACCTGGGCCAGGGGAACACCGGGGAGCTGTTTTTT.

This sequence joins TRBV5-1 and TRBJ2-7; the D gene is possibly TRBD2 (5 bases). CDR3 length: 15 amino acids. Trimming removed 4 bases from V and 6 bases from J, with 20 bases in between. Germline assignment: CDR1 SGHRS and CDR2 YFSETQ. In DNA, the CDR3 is TGCGCCAGCAGCCGCGGGCCCCCCGGCGCAGGCGAGCAGTACGTC. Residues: CASSRGPPGAGEQYV.

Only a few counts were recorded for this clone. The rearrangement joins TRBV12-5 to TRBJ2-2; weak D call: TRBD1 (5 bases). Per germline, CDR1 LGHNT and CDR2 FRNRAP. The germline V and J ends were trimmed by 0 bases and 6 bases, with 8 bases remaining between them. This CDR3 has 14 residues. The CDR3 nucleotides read TGTGCTAGTGGTTTGGTGACAGTAGCCGGGGAGCTGTTTTTT. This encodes CASGLVTVAGELFF.

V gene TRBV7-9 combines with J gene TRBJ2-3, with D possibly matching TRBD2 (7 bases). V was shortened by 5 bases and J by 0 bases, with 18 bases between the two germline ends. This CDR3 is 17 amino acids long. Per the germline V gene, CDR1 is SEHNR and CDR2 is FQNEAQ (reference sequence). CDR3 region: CASSPKRGGGSTDTQYF. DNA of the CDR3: TGTGCCAGCAGCCCAAAGCGAGGGGGAGGGAGCACAGATACGCAGTATTTT. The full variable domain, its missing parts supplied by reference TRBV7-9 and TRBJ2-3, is DTGVSQNPRHKITKRGQNVTFRCDPISEHNRLYWYRQTLGQGPEFLTYFQNEAQLEKSRLLSDRFSAERPKGSFSTLEIQRTEQGDSAMYLCASSPKRGGGSTDTQYFGPGTRLTVL.

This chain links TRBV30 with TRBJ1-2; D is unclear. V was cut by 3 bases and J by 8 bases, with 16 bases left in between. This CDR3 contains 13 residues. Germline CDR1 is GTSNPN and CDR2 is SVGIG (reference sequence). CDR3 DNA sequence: TGTGCCTGGAGGCGAGAGTTTAACTGGGGCTACACCTTC. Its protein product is CAWRREFNWGYTF.

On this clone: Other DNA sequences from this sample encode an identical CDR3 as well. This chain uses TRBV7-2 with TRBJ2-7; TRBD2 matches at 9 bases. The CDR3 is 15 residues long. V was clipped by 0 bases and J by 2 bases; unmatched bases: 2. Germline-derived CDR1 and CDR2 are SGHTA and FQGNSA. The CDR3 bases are TGTGCCAGCAGCTTAGCGGCGGGGGGGCCCTACGAGCAGTACGTC. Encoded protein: CASSLAAGGPYEQYV.

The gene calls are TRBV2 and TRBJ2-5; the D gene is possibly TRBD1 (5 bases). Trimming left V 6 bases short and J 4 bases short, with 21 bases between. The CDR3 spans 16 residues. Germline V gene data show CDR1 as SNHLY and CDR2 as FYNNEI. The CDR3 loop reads CASRFLADRGIETQYF. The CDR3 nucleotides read TGTGCCAGCAGATTTCTGGCTGATAGGGGAATAGAGACCCAGTACTTC.

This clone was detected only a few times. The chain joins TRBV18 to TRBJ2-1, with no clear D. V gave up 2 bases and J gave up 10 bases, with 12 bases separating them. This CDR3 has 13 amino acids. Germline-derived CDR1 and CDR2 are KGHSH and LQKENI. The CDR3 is CASSPSVAGEQFF. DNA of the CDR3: TGTGCCAGCTCACCATCGGTCGCCGGCGAGCAGTTCTTC. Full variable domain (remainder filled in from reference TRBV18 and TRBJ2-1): NAGVMQNPRHLVRRRGQEARLRCSPMKGHSHVYWYRQLPEEGLKFMVYLQKENIIDESGMPKERFSAEFPKEGPSILRIQQVVRGDSAAYFCASSPSVAGEQFFGPGTRLTVL.

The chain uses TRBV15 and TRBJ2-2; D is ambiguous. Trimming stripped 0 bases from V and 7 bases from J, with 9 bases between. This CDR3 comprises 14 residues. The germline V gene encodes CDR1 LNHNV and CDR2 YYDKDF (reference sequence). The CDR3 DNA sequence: TGTGCCACCAGCAGAGATAGGCCGTTCGGGGAGCTGTTTTTT. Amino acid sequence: CATSRDRPFGELFF.

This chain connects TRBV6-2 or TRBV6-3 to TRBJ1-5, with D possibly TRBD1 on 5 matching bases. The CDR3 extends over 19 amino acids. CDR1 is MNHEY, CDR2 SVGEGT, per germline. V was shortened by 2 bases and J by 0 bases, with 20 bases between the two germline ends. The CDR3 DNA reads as TGTGCCAGCAGTTACGTGGGGGAAAGTGGTATCTATAGCAATCAGCCCCAGCATTTT. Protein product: CASSYVGESGIYSNQPQHF.